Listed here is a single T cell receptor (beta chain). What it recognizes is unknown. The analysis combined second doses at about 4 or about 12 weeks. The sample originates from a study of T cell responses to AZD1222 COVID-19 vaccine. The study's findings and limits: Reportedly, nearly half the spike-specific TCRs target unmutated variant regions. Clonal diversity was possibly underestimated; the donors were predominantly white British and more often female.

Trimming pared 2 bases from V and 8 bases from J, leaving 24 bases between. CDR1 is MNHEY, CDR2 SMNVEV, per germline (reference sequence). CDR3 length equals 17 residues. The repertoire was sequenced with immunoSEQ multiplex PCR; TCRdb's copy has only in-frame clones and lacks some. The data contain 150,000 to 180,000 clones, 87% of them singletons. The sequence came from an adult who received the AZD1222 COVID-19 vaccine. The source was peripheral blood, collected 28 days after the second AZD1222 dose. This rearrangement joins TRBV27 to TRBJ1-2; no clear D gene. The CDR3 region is CASSLAFSGENYVGYTF. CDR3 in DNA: TGTGCCAGCAGTTTAGCTTTCAGCGGGGAAAACTATGTCGGCTACACCTTC.